These T cell receptor beta chains were read from a single sample in a study of shared clonotypes between healthy human individuals. This table comes from immunoSEQ multiplex PCR, and its TCRdb copy is limited to in-frame clones, with some not included. This sample has 550,000 to 850,000 clones, with around 72% found just once. Sequenced sample: memory CD4+ T cells sorted from blood. Receptors originate from a woman aged 25 to 39 in good health. Both conserved end residues are part of each CDR3. Each record gives: D gene, J gene, clone size, V gene, CDR3 DNA, CDR3 protein. D genes are given only for firm matches. A clone size is listed for some rows: how often the clone was seen (once, few, many), or a class if it is expanded.

d_call: TRBD1
j_call: TRBJ2-3
clone_size: -
v_call: TRBV27
cdr3_nt: TGTGCCAGCAGTTTATTTCTAACAGGGGATAGCACAGATACGCAGTATTTT
cdr3_aa: CASSLFLTGDSTDTQYF

d_call: TRBD1
j_call: TRBJ1-5
clone_size: few
v_call: TRBV28
cdr3_nt: TGTGCCAGCAGTCTACTAGGACAGGGTGGCCAGCCCCAGCATTTT
cdr3_aa: CASSLLGQGGQPQHF

d_call: TRBD2
j_call: TRBJ2-3
clone_size: -
v_call: TRBV7-9
cdr3_nt: TGTGCCAGCAGCTTTACTAGCGGCACAGATACGCAGTATTTT
cdr3_aa: CASSFTSGTDTQYF

d_call: TRBD2
j_call: TRBJ2-5
clone_size: -
v_call: TRBV9
cdr3_nt: TGTGCCAGCAGCCCGATAGCGGGAGTAACGGAGACCCAGTACTTC
cdr3_aa: CASSPIAGVTETQYF

d_call: TRBD1
j_call: TRBJ1-5
clone_size: once
v_call: TRBV10-3
cdr3_nt: TGTGCCATCAGTATCTCAGGGGGTCAGCCCCAGCATTTT
cdr3_aa: CAISISGGQPQHF

d_call: TRBD2
j_call: TRBJ2-7
clone_size: -
v_call: TRBV28
cdr3_nt: TGTGCCAGCAACGCCCTTATCGTAGCGGGAGGAGACGAGCAGTACTTC
cdr3_aa: CASNALIVAGGDEQYF

d_call: -
j_call: TRBJ1-1
clone_size: -
v_call: TRBV29-1
cdr3_nt: TGCAGCGTCAGGGACGTGAACACTGAAGCTTTCTTT
cdr3_aa: CSVRDVNTEAFF

d_call: TRBD1
j_call: TRBJ1-2
clone_size: -
v_call: TRBV19
cdr3_nt: TGTGCCAGTAGACCGGGACAGGCCCCGGGAGGCTACACCTTC
cdr3_aa: CASRPGQAPGGYTF

d_call: -
j_call: TRBJ2-5
clone_size: -
v_call: TRBV5-1
cdr3_nt: TGCGCCAGCACCCTCTCCGGAGCGGCGGAGACCCAGTACTTC
cdr3_aa: CASTLSGAAETQYF

d_call: TRBD2
j_call: TRBJ2-2
clone_size: -
v_call: TRBV10-1
cdr3_nt: TGCGCCAGCAGTGAGGTCCTAGCGGACACCGGGGAGCTGTTTTTT
cdr3_aa: CASSEVLADTGELFF

d_call: -
j_call: TRBJ1-1
clone_size: -
v_call: TRBV7-9
cdr3_nt: TGTGCCAGCAGTTATGAGAACACTGAAGCTTTCTTT
cdr3_aa: CASSYENTEAFF

d_call: -
j_call: TRBJ1-5
clone_size: few
v_call: TRBV2
cdr3_nt: TGTGCCAGCAGTTACACAGAGGATCAGCCCCAGCATTTT
cdr3_aa: CASSYTEDQPQHF

d_call: TRBD1
j_call: TRBJ2-1
clone_size: once
v_call: TRBV7-2
cdr3_nt: TGTGCCAGCAGCGAGGGGACAGGGTGGATCGATGAGCAGTTCTTC
cdr3_aa: CASSEGTGWIDEQFF

d_call: TRBD1
j_call: TRBJ2-7
clone_size: -
v_call: TRBV5-4
cdr3_nt: TGTGCCAGCAGCCACGGGACAGGGGGCTACTACGAGCAGTACTTC
cdr3_aa: CASSHGTGGYYEQYF

d_call: TRBD2
j_call: TRBJ2-3
clone_size: -
v_call: TRBV5-6
cdr3_nt: TGTGCCAGCAGCTTGGTACTAGCGGGAGGAGATACGCAGTATTTT
cdr3_aa: CASSLVLAGGDTQYF

d_call: -
j_call: TRBJ2-1
clone_size: -
v_call: TRBV29-1
cdr3_nt: TGCAGCGGCCAGGACTCCCTCGTGGGCCCGTTCTTC
cdr3_aa: CSGQDSLVGPFF

d_call: -
j_call: TRBJ1-2
clone_size: few
v_call: TRBV6-1
cdr3_nt: TGTGCCAGCAGTGAAATCCTGGACAAGGTTGGCTACACCTTC
cdr3_aa: CASSEILDKVGYTF

d_call: TRBD2
j_call: TRBJ2-7
clone_size: -
v_call: TRBV28
cdr3_nt: TGTGCCAGCAGTTTTTCAGCGGGAGGGCCCAACGAGCAGTACTTC
cdr3_aa: CASSFSAGGPNEQYF

d_call: -
j_call: TRBJ2-1
clone_size: -
v_call: TRBV20-1
cdr3_nt: TGCAGCGCGGCCTTCTACAATGAGCAGTTCTTC
cdr3_aa: CSAAFYNEQFF

d_call: TRBD2
j_call: TRBJ2-1
clone_size: -
v_call: TRBV5-1
cdr3_nt: TGCGCCAGCAGCCCTTCCCCCAGGGGACTAGCGGGACCCAATGAGCAGTTCTTC
cdr3_aa: CASSPSPRGLAGPNEQFF

d_call: -
j_call: TRBJ2-3
clone_size: -
v_call: TRBV18
cdr3_nt: TGTGCCAGCTCACCATCTGGGTCAATGAGCACAGATACGCAGTATTTT
cdr3_aa: CASSPSGSMSTDTQYF

d_call: -
j_call: TRBJ2-6
clone_size: -
v_call: TRBV7-9
cdr3_nt: TGTGCCAGCGGACACATAAACTCTGGGGCCAACGTCCTGACTTTC
cdr3_aa: CASGHINSGANVLTF

d_call: -
j_call: TRBJ2-1
clone_size: -
v_call: TRBV11-2
cdr3_nt: TGTGCCAGCAGCTTGCGGCCCGATGAGCAGTTCTTC
cdr3_aa: CASSLRPDEQFF

d_call: -
j_call: TRBJ1-6
clone_size: -
v_call: TRBV5-1
cdr3_nt: TGCGCCAGCAGCCCGGTAGAGGGGAATTCACCCCTCCACTTT
cdr3_aa: CASSPVEGNSPLHF

d_call: TRBD1
j_call: TRBJ1-4
clone_size: -
v_call: TRBV7-8
cdr3_nt: TGTGCCAGCAGCCCACCAGGGGGGGCGGGGGTGAAAAAACTGTTTTTT
cdr3_aa: CASSPPGGAGVKKLFF

d_call: -
j_call: TRBJ1-1
clone_size: -
v_call: TRBV19
cdr3_nt: TGTGCCAGTACCATGGTGTCCCCTGAGAACACTGAAGCTTTCTTT
cdr3_aa: CASTMVSPENTEAFF

d_call: TRBD2
j_call: TRBJ2-7
clone_size: -
v_call: TRBV5-1
cdr3_nt: TGCGCCAGCAGCTTAGCGGGAGAGGCGAGCGAGCAGTACTTC
cdr3_aa: CASSLAGEASEQYF

d_call: TRBD1
j_call: TRBJ2-3
clone_size: -
v_call: TRBV28
cdr3_nt: TGTGCCAGCTCTCCGGGACAGGGGGCCCGTGATACGCAGTATTTT
cdr3_aa: CASSPGQGARDTQYF

d_call: -
j_call: TRBJ1-2
clone_size: -
v_call: TRBV30
cdr3_nt: TGTGCCTGGAGTGTAGGGGAGGCTGGCTACACCTTC
cdr3_aa: CAWSVGEAGYTF

d_call: TRBD2
j_call: TRBJ2-7
clone_size: -
v_call: TRBV27
cdr3_nt: TGTGCCAGCAGTCCAAGCGCTAGCGGGAGACTCGAGCAGTACTTC
cdr3_aa: CASSPSASGRLEQYF

d_call: -
j_call: TRBJ2-1
clone_size: -
v_call: TRBV5-1
cdr3_nt: TGCGCCAGCAGCTTGGGGATACAGGGCGGGTCTTACAATGAGCAGTTCTTC
cdr3_aa: CASSLGIQGGSYNEQFF

d_call: -
j_call: TRBJ2-5
clone_size: -
v_call: TRBV7-2
cdr3_nt: TGTGCCAGCAGCTTAGTGGCTGGTGGCGGAGAGACCCAGTACTTC
cdr3_aa: CASSLVAGGGETQYF

d_call: -
j_call: TRBJ1-1
clone_size: -
v_call: TRBV2
cdr3_nt: TGTGCCACCGCCGATAGGGGTCGGAACACTGAAGCTTTCTTT
cdr3_aa: CATADRGRNTEAFF

d_call: -
j_call: TRBJ2-5
clone_size: -
v_call: TRBV5-4
cdr3_nt: TGTGCCAGCAGCTCCCAGGGTCAGCGAGAGACCCAGTACTTC
cdr3_aa: CASSSQGQRETQYF

d_call: -
j_call: TRBJ2-3
clone_size: -
v_call: TRBV18
cdr3_nt: TGTGCCAGCTCACCGGACGGTAGCACAGATACGCAGTATTTT
cdr3_aa: CASSPDGSTDTQYF

d_call: -
j_call: TRBJ2-5
clone_size: -
v_call: TRBV5-4
cdr3_nt: TGTGCCAGCAGCTTGGAAGGAGGGGAGACCCAGTACTTC
cdr3_aa: CASSLEGGETQYF